This note documents a single TCR beta chain sequence. These data are taken from a study of CD8 T cells in ankylosing spondylitis. The CDR3 runs 14 residues. Germline CDR1 is MDHEN and CDR2 is SYDVKM. V lost 5 bases to trimming and J lost 2 bases, with 13 bases between them. MiXCR, applied by TCRdb to the 5' RACE reads, yields one record per CDR3 protein. The sample includes roughly 180,000 distinct CDR3 sequences, over 10% of them seen just once. Input material: blood, either unsorted or a sorted T cell fraction (not recorded which). V usage is TRBV28 and J usage is TRBJ2-7; D call uncertain. The TCR sequence derives from a male donor with ankylosing spondylitis or in good health (not recorded which). The CDR3 loop reads CASSPLNPTYEQYF. CDR3 DNA: TGTGCCAGCAGTCCTTTAAATCCGACCTACGAGCAGTACTTC.